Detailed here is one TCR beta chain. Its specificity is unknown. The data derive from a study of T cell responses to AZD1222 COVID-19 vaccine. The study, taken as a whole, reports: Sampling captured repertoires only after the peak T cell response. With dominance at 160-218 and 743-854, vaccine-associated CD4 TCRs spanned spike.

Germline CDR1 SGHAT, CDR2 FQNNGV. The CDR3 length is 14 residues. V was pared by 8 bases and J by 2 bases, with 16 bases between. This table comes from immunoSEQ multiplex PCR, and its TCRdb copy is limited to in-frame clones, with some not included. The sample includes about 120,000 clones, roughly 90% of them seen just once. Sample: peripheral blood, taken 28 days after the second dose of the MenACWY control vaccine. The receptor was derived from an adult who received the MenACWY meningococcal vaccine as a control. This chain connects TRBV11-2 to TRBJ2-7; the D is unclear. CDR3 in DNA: TGTGCCAGCCTACCAACGGAAGGAACCTACGAGCAGTACTTC. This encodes CASLPTEGTYEQYF.